Below, 32 T cell receptor beta chains from the same sample are listed, as sequenced in a study of blood T cell repertoires in COVID-19. Clones were sequenced by immunoSEQ multiplex PCR, and TCRdb holds only the in-frame ones, with some missing. Of hundreds of thousands of clones in the sample, around 89% were seen once. Sequencing was carried out using PBMCs or T cells enriched from blood (not recorded which). The origin of the receptors is a man aged 30 to 45 who had recovered from COVID-19.

The chain carries TRBV7-6 and TRBJ1-1; 10 bases align to TRBD1. This CDR3 spans 13 amino acids. Per the germline V gene, CDR1 is SGHVS and CDR2 is FNYEAQ. The V gene end was trimmed by 4 bases and the J gene end by 5 bases; junction bases not matched to a gene: 1. CDR3 residues: CASSSDRGTEAFF. In DNA, the CDR3 is TGTGCCAGCAGCTCGGACAGGGGGACTGAAGCTTTCTTT.

The chain combines TRBV3-1 (or the pseudogene TRBV3-2) with TRBJ1-6, with D tentatively TRBD1 (6 bases). Between the trimmed V and J ends, which lost 4 bases and 7 bases, there was a span of 14 bases. The CDR3 covers 15 residues. Germline V CDR1 and CDR2: LGHDT, YNNKEL (reference sequence). The CDR3 protein is CASSLARTVNSPLHF. CDR3 DNA: TGTGCCAGCAGCCTGGCTAGGACAGTAAATTCACCCCTCCACTTT.

The chain joins TRBV27 to TRBJ2-1, with 10 bases fitting TRBD2. Germline CDR1 MNHEY, CDR2 SMNVEV (reference sequence). J gave up 9 bases and V 6 bases, and 11 bases lay outside the gene matches. This CDR3 has 15 residues. CDR3 amino acids: CASSLGASGSTEQFF. DNA of the CDR3: TGTGCCAGCAGCCTAGGAGCTAGCGGGAGTACTGAGCAGTTCTTC.

This chain uses TRBV5-1 with TRBJ2-2, with TRBD1 identical over 7 bases. Losses at the gene ends were 4 bases for V and 0 bases for J; bases not matched to a gene: 6. CDR3 length equals 16 residues. The germline gives CDR1 SGHRS, CDR2 YFSETQ. CDR3 coding DNA: TGCGCCAGCAGCCAGGACAGGCACGCGAACACCGGGGAGCTGTTTTTT. Translation gives CASSQDRHANTGELFF.

The rearrangement uses TRBV19 and TRBJ1-2, with unresolved D. V lost 4 bases and J 7 bases, leaving 16 bases between the germline ends. This CDR3 comprises 14 residues. Germline-derived CDR1 and CDR2 are LNHDA and SQIVND (reference sequence). The CDR3 protein is CASSTPGSYRGYTF. CDR3 DNA sequence: TGTGCCAGTAGTACTCCGGGGTCCTACCGTGGCTACACCTTC.

This rearrangement joins TRBV9 to TRBJ2-1, with D possibly TRBD2 on 6 matching bases. The germline V and J ends were trimmed by 0 bases and 3 bases, with 10 bases remaining between them. Per the germline V gene, CDR1 is SGDLS and CDR2 is YYNGEE. The CDR3 is 15 amino acids. CDR3 nucleotides: TGTGCCAGCAGCGTAGCGGGAGTTGGCTACAATGAGCAGTTCTTC. As protein: CASSVAGVGYNEQFF.

V and J are TRBV5-1 and TRBJ2-7; 8 bases agree with TRBD2. CDR3 length equals 16 residues. Germline CDR1 SGHRS, CDR2 YFSETQ. With 1 base clipped from V and 7 bases from J, the junction kept 13 bases outside the gene matches. The CDR3 sequence: CASSLSGSSGTREQYF. For the CDR3, the DNA is TGCGCCAGCAGCTTGAGCGGGAGTAGCGGGACTCGGGAGCAGTACTTC.

The rearrangement links TRBV9 to TRBJ1-1; D may be TRBD1 (5 bases). The CDR3 extends over 14 amino acids. In germline, CDR1 is SGDLS, CDR2 YYNGEE. Trimming cost V 4 bases and J 9 bases, with 19 bases left between them. The CDR3 loop reads CASSLRGELAQAFF. In DNA, the CDR3 is TGTGCCAGCAGCCTCCGGGGGGAGCTAGCCCAAGCTTTCTTT.

CDR3 sequence reads: CASSVSGRETQYF. In DNA, the CDR3 is TGCGCCAGCAGTGTTAGCGGGAGAGAGACCCAGTACTTC. This chain joins TRBV10-2 and TRBJ2-5; 9 bases agree with TRBD2. Unmatched junction bases numbered 1, after V lost 4 bases and J lost 4 bases. CDR3 size: 13 residues. Germline CDR1 and CDR2: WSHSY and SAAADI.

The chain links TRBV9 to TRBJ2-1; no reliable D call. The V end lost 0 bases, the J end lost 5 bases, and 9 bases lay between the germline ends. This CDR3 comprises 14 residues. Germline V lookup: CDR1 SGDLS, CDR2 YYNGEE. The CDR3 here is CASSVEDNDNEQFF. The CDR3 DNA is TGTGCCAGCAGCGTAGAAGACAATGACAATGAGCAGTTCTTC.

The chain couples TRBV19 to TRBJ1-1; D gene ambiguous. Trimming took off 1 base at V and 4 bases at J, with 10 bases between the two ends. Germline CDR1 is LNHDA and CDR2 is SQIVND (reference sequence). CDR3 size: 14 residues. CDR3 protein: CASSIGGPLTEAFF. The CDR3 region has the DNA TGTGCCAGTAGTATAGGTGGCCCGCTCACTGAAGCTTTCTTT. The whole variable domain, remainder taken from reference TRBV19 and TRBJ1-1, is DGGITQSPKYLFRKEGQNVTLSCEQNLNHDAMYWYRQDPGQGLRLIYYSQIVNDFQKGDIAEGYSVSREKKESFPLTVTSAQKNPTAFYLCASSIGGPLTEAFFGQGTRLTVV.

This clone was found once. The chain joins TRBV12-5 to TRBJ1-2; D is possibly TRBD1 (6 bases). Per germline, CDR1 LGHNT and CDR2 FRNRAP. This CDR3 contains 13 residues. V was pared by 0 bases and J by 9 bases, with 11 bases between. CDR3 coding DNA: TGTGCTAGTGGTTTGGTGACAGGCTGGAGCTACACCTTC. This translates into CASGLVTGWSYTF.

This clone was seen only a few times. V is TRBV12-3 or TRBV12-4 and J is TRBJ1-6, with D possibly TRBD1 on 6 matching bases. The CDR3 length is 12 residues. Trimming shortened V by 6 bases and J by 10 bases, and 10 bases separated the two germline ends. This CDR3 is CASSRDRSPLHF. The CDR3 DNA follows: TGTGCCAGCAGCCGAGACAGGTCACCCCTCCACTTT.

CDR3 protein: CASSPYEASGRFEQFF. The CDR3 DNA reads as TGTGCCAGCAGCCCATATGAGGCTAGCGGGCGGTTTGAGCAGTTCTTC. This rearrangement joins TRBV27 to TRBJ2-1; the match to TRBD2 covers 8 bases. This CDR3 spans 16 amino acids. Looked up from germline, CDR1 is MNHEY and CDR2 is SMNVEV (reference sequence). V trimming: 6 bases; J trimming: 9 bases; junction bases outside the gene matches: 16.

This chain links TRBV5-1 with TRBJ1-5; D possibly corresponds to TRBD1 (5 bases). The CDR3 extends over 14 amino acids. Germline loops: CDR1 SGHRS, CDR2 YFSETQ. V lost 4 bases, J lost 11 bases, and 19 bases lay in between. DNA for the CDR3: TGCGCCAGCAGCGTGTCAGGGCCCCTTGACGCCCAGCATTTT. Amino acid sequence: CASSVSGPLDAQHF.

The V gene is TRBV3-1 (or the pseudogene TRBV3-2), the J gene TRBJ1-5; D may be TRBD1 (5 bases). Germline V gene data show CDR1 as LGHDT and CDR2 as YNNKEL (reference sequence). This CDR3 spans 14 amino acids. V lost 8 bases, J lost 5 bases, and 16 bases lay in between. CDR3 sequence: CASAGSGGDQPQHF. The CDR3 nucleotides read TGTGCCAGCGCCGGGTCGGGGGGAGATCAGCCCCAGCATTTT.

The V and J genes are TRBV5-1 and TRBJ2-7; D not resolved. V was clipped by 0 bases and J by 3 bases, with 10 bases between them. CDR1 is SGHRS, CDR2 YFSETQ, per germline. The CDR3 is 14 amino acids. CDR3 bases: TGCGCCAGCAGCTTGGAGCCGAGCGACTACGAGCAGTACTTC. Its translation: CASSLEPSDYEQYF.

The chain has TRBV4-1 and TRBJ2-1; 10 bases map to TRBD2. CDR1 is MGHRA, CDR2 YSYEKL, per germline. This CDR3 spans 18 amino acids. V dropped 2 bases and J dropped 6; count of bases not matched to a gene: 13. In DNA, the CDR3 is TGCGCCAGCAGCCAACGAGGGTCTTCTAGCGGGAGTCTCAATGAGCAGTTCTTC. This translates into CASSQRGSSSGSLNEQFF.

The chain combines TRBV7-3 with TRBJ2-1; the match to TRBD2 covers 8 bases. J gave up 7 bases and V 5 bases, and 10 bases lay outside the gene matches. Germline values: CDR1 SGHTA, CDR2 FQGTGA. This CDR3 is 15 amino acids long. The CDR3, as DNA: TGTGCCAGCAGCCCCTTCCTAGCGGGTCGGAATGAGCAGTTCTTC. This sequence encodes CASSPFLAGRNEQFF. The full variable domain, rest sourced from reference TRBV7-3 and TRBJ2-1, is GAGVSQTPSNKVTEKGKYVELRCDPISGHTALYWYRQSLGQGPEFLIYFQGTGAADDSGLPNDRFFAVRPEGSVSTLKIQRTERGDSAVYLCASSPFLAGRNEQFFGPGTRLTVL.

The rearrangement uses TRBV7-2 and TRBJ2-7; 11 bases fit TRBD2. V was pared by 1 base and J by 2 bases, with 4 bases of the junction left unmatched. The CDR3 sequence is 16 residues long. The germline gives CDR1 SGHTA, CDR2 FQGNSA. CDR3 bases: TGTGCCAGCAGCTTAGTCGCGACTAGCGGGACCTACGAGCAGTACTTC. Its protein product is CASSLVATSGTYEQYF. The variable domain in full, completed from reference TRBV7-2 and TRBJ2-7, reads GAGVSQSPSNKVTEKGKDVELRCDPISGHTALYWYRQSLGQGLEFLIYFQGNSAPDKSGLPSDRFSAERTGGSVSTLTIQRTQQEDSAVYLCASSLVATSGTYEQYFGPGTRLTVT.

V gene TRBV19 combines with J gene TRBJ2-6; 10 nucleotides agree with TRBD1. CDR3 size: 16 residues. V lost 5 bases and J lost 1; bases outside the gene matches: 2. CDR1 is LNHDA and CDR2 is SQIVND in the germline V gene (reference sequence). CDR3 DNA sequence: TGTGCCAGTAGTGACAGGGGGCTATCTGGGGCCAACGTCCTGACTTTC. It codes for CASSDRGLSGANVLTF. The entire variable domain, with the rest obtained from reference TRBV19 and TRBJ2-6, is as follows: DGGITQSPKYLFRKEGQNVTLSCEQNLNHDAMYWYRQDPGQGLRLIYYSQIVNDFQKGDIAEGYSVSREKKESFPLTVTSAQKNPTAFYLCASSDRGLSGANVLTFGAGSRLTVL.

The V call is TRBV11-2, the J call TRBJ2-7, with D tentatively TRBD1 (6 bases). The germline V gene encodes CDR1 SGHAT and CDR2 FQNNGV. The CDR3 consists of 13 residues. The V end lost 6 bases, the J end lost 0 bases, and 9 bases lay between the germline ends. The CDR3 DNA reads as TGTGCCAGCAGAGGACAGTTCTCCTACGAGCAGTACTTC. Its translation is CASRGQFSYEQYF.

V is TRBV27 and J is TRBJ2-7; perhaps TRBD1 as D (7 bases). CDR1 and CDR2 from the germline V gene are MNHEY and SMNVEV (reference sequence). V gave up 6 bases and J gave up 6 bases, with 18 bases separating them. The CDR3 consists of 14 residues. DNA of the CDR3: TGTGCCAGCAGCCTATCAGGGGGGTTCGGCGAGCAGTACTTC. Protein: CASSLSGGFGEQYF.

This chain uses TRBV19 with TRBJ2-1; 10 bases are shared with TRBD2. In germline, CDR1 is LNHDA, CDR2 SQIVND (reference sequence). V lost 3 bases, J lost 7 bases, and 6 bases stayed unmatched. There are 15 residues in the CDR3. The CDR3 loop is CASSMASSGSNEQFF. CDR3 bases: TGTGCCAGTAGTATGGCCTCTAGCGGGAGTAATGAGCAGTTCTTC.

V gene TRBV9 combines with J gene TRBJ1-2; D is perhaps TRBD1 (6 bases). The CDR3 length is 16 residues. The V and J ends lost 0 bases and 1 base respectively, with 13 bases between them. Germline V gene data show CDR1 as SGDLS and CDR2 as YYNGEE. CDR3 in DNA: TGTGCCAGCAGCGTAGGTCACAGGGACCTTAACTATGGCTACACCTTC. Translation gives CASSVGHRDLNYGYTF.

The genes are TRBV7-6 and TRBJ2-1; 7 bases map to TRBD2. Looked up from germline, CDR1 is SGHVS and CDR2 is FNYEAQ. The length of the CDR3 is 16 residues. With 5 bases clipped from V and 3 bases from J, the junction kept 10 bases outside the gene matches. The CDR3 DNA is TGTGCCAGCAGCCTCCAAGGCGGGAGTCACTACAATGAGCAGTTCTTC. This gives the protein CASSLQGGSHYNEQFF.

The CDR3 loop is CASSQGAGTGSGANVLTF. For the CDR3, the DNA is TGTGCCAGCAGCCAAGGTGCCGGGACAGGGTCTGGGGCCAACGTCCTGACTTTC. The rearrangement uses TRBV3-1 (or the pseudogene TRBV3-2) and TRBJ2-6, with 9 bases fitting TRBD1. V lost 1 base and J lost 1; bases outside the gene matches: 5. The V gene's germline CDR1 is LGHDT and CDR2 YNNKEL (reference sequence). The CDR3 runs 18 residues.

The chain links TRBV5-6 to TRBJ2-1; D is perhaps TRBD2 (6 bases). Germline V gene sequence: CDR1 SGHDT, CDR2 YYEEEE. V lost 4 bases and J 15 bases, leaving 14 bases between the germline ends. The CDR3 is 11 amino acids. The CDR3 region is CASSKTRALFF. CDR3 DNA sequence: TGTGCCAGCAGCAAGACTAGGGCATTGTTCTTC.

This sequence joins TRBV29-1 and TRBJ1-4, with D maybe TRBD1 (6 bases). The ends were cut back, 6 bases at V and 3 bases at J, with 11 bases in the middle. CDR3 length: 13 residues. Germline V gene data show CDR1 as SQVTM and CDR2 as ANQGSEA. The CDR3 nucleotides read TGCAGCGTCCTCAGGACAGCTAATGAAAAACTGTTTTTT. Translated, it gives CSVLRTANEKLFF.

This chain connects TRBV20-1 to TRBJ2-1; D is perhaps TRBD2 (5 bases). Germline CDR1 DFQATT, CDR2 SNEGSKA (reference sequence). V was pared by 6 bases and J by 11 bases, with 14 bases between. The CDR3 contains 11 residues. CDR3 nucleotide sequence: TGCAGTGCCGAAACTAGGTTTAAGCAGTTCTTC. This codes for CSAETRFKQFF.

This clone has only a few counts. The chain carries TRBV10-3 and TRBJ1-4; D gene ambiguous. Germline V gives CDR1 ENHRY, CDR2 SYGVKD. The V end was cut by 4 bases, the J end by 3 bases, with 12 bases between. This CDR3 spans 15 amino acids. CDR3 loop: CAISAGLAANEKLFF. The DNA of the CDR3 is TGTGCCATCAGTGCCGGCTTAGCGGCTAATGAAAAACTGTTTTTT.

The chain has TRBV5-1 and TRBJ2-2; perhaps TRBD1 as D (6 bases). The CDR3 loop spans 15 amino acids. V gave up 7 bases and J gave up 0 bases, with 13 bases separating them. Germline V lookup: CDR1 SGHRS, CDR2 YFSETQ. Here the CDR3 reads CASREQGSNTGELFF. The CDR3 DNA follows: TGCGCCAGCCGAGAACAGGGCTCGAACACCGGGGAGCTGTTTTTT.